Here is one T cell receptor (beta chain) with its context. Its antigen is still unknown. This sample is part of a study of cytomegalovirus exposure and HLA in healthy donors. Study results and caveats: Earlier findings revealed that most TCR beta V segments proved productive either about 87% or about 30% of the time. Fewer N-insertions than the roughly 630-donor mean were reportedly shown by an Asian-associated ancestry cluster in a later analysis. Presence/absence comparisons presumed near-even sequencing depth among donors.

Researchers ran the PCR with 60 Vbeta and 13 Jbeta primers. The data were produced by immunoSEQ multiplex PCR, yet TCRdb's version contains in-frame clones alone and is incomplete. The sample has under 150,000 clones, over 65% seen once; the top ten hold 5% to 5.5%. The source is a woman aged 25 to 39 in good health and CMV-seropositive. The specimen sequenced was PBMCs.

CDR3: CASSQSQQGLRPQHF. The CDR3 DNA reads as TGTGCCAGCAGCCAATCGCAACAGGGGCTTCGCCCCCAGCATTTT. This rearrangement joins TRBV16 to TRBJ1-5; 7 bases are a match to TRBD1. Germline V CDR1 and CDR2: KGHSY, FQNENV. This CDR3 has 15 residues. J was trimmed by 10 bases and V by 0 bases; bases with no gene match: 9.